This T cell receptor beta chain originates from a study of Tregs in tolerant kidney transplant recipients. About the research overall: Mixed chimerism was transient after nonmyeloablative marrow transplants from related graft donors.

Study-level points and caveats: Donor-specific Treg expansion exceeded global Treg expansion in tolerant patients, suggesting antigen drive.

With respect to this clone: Its antigen remains unidentified.

Sequencing used immunoSEQ multiplex PCR; TCRdb keeps in-frame clones, though not all of them. Here the sample spans around 98,000 clones, approximately 94% being singletons. Germline assignment: CDR1 SGHNT and CDR2 YYREEE (reference sequence). The CDR3 runs 12 residues. The ends were cut back, 5 bases at V and 6 bases at J, with 10 bases in the middle. The TCR originated in a human donor who received a combined kidney and bone marrow transplant. This material consisted of CD4+ T cells from blood, taken before the transplant. This sequence joins TRBV5-4 and TRBJ2-3; maybe TRBD2 (5 bases). The chain's CDR3 is CASSLTTDTQYF. The CDR3 nucleotides read TGTGCCAGCAGTTTGACTACCGATACGCAGTATTTT.